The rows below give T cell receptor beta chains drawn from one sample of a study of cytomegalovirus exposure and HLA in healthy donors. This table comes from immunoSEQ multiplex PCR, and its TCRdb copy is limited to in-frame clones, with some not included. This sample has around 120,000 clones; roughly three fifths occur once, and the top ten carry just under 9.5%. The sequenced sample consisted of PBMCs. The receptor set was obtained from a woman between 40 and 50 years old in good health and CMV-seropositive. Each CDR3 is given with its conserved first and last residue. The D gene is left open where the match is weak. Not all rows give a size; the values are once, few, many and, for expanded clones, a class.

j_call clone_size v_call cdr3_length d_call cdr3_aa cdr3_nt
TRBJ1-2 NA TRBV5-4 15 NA CASSLWARESYGYTF TGTGCCAGCAGCTTGTGGGCCAGGGAATCCTATGGCTACACCTTC
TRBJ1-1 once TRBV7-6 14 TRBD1 CASSPGQGDTEAFF TGTGCCAGCAGCCCCGGACAGGGCGACACTGAAGCTTTCTTT
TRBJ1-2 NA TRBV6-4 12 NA CASRADGGGYTF TGTGCCAGCAGAGCGGACGGCGGCGGCTACACCTTC
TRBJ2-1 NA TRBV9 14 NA CASQMSGSYNEQFF TGTGCCAGCCAAATGAGCGGCTCCTACAATGAGCAGTTCTTC
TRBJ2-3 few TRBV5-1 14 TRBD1 CASSHRDRADTQYF TGCGCCAGCAGCCACCGGGACAGGGCAGATACGCAGTATTTT
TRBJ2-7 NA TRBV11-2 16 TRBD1 CASRDAETGATYEQYF TGTGCCAGCAGGGACGCCGAGACAGGGGCAACCTACGAGCAGTACTTC
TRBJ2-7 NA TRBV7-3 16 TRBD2 CASSLSMASGSYEQYF TGTGCCAGCAGCTTATCTATGGCTAGCGGCTCCTACGAGCAGTACTTC
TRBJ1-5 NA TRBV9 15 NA CASSRSGRSNQPQHF TGTGCCAGCAGCCGCAGTGGCAGGAGCAATCAGCCCCAGCATTTT
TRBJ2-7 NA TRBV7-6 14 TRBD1 CASSFGQGTYEQYF TGTGCCAGCAGCTTTGGACAGGGAACCTACGAGCAGTACTTC
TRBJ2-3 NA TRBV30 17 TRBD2 CARGETEEGTHTDTQYF TGTGCCCGGGGGGAGACTGAGGAGGGCACACACACAGATACGCAGTATTTT
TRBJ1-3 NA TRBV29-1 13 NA CSVDRRSGNTIYF TGCAGCGTTGACAGGCGTTCTGGAAACACCATATATTTT
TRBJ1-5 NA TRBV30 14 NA CAWSVEHANQPQHF TGTGCCTGGAGTGTAGAACACGCCAATCAGCCCCAGCATTTT
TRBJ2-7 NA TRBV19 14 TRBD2 CASGRDVIAGRQYF TGTGCCAGCGGCCGGGACGTCATAGCGGGGAGGCAGTACTTC
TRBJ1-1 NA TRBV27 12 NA CASSWGGTEAFF TGTGCCAGCAGTTGGGGGGGCACTGAAGCTTTCTTT
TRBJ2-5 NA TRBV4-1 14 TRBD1 CASSQDRGTETQYF TGCGCCAGCAGCCAAGACAGGGGGACGGAGACCCAGTACTTC
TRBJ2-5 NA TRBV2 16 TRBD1 CASSEGGRGLGETQYF TGTGCCAGCAGTGAAGGAGGCAGGGGGCTTGGAGAGACCCAGTACTTC
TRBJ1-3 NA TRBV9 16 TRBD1 CASSVRQGLSGNTIYF TGTGCCAGCAGCGTCAGACAGGGTCTCTCTGGAAACACCATATATTTT
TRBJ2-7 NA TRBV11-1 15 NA CASSLETVASYEQYF TGTGCCAGCAGCTTAGAAACAGTGGCCTCCTACGAGCAGTACTTC
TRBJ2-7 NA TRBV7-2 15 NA CASSLADSYSYEQYF TGTGCCAGCAGCTTAGCTGACAGTTACTCCTACGAGCAGTACTTC
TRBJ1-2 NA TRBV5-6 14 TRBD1 CASSSGQGADGYTF TGTGCCAGCAGCTCTGGACAGGGGGCCGATGGCTACACCTTC
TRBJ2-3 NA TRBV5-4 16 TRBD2 CASSLDLSGGVGTQYF TGTGCCAGCAGCTTGGATTTAAGCGGGGGAGTGGGTACGCAGTATTTT
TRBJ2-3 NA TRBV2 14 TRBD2 CASSGLAIGDTQYF TGTGCCAGCAGCGGACTAGCTATAGGAGATACGCAGTATTTT
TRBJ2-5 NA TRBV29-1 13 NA CSGAGRLQETQYF TGCAGCGGGGCGGGTCGCCTCCAAGAGACCCAGTACTTC
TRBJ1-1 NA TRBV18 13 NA CASSSGRDTEAFF TGTGCCAGCTCCTCGGGAAGGGACACTGAAGCTTTCTTT
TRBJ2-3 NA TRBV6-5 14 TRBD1 CASSFRQGSDTQYF TGTGCCAGCAGTTTCCGACAGGGGTCAGATACGCAGTATTTT